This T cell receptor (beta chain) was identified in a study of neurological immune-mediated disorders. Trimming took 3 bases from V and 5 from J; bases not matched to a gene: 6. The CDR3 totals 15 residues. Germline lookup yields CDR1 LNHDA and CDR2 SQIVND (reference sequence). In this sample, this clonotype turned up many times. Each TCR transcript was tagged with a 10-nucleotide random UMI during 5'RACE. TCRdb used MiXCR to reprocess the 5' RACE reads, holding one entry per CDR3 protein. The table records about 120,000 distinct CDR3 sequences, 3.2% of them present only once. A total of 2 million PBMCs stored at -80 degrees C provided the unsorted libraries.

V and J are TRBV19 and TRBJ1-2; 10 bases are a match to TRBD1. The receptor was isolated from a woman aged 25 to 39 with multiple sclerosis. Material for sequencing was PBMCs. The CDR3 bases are TGTGCCAGTAGTATGGGTCGACAGGGGGCTTATGGCTACACCTTC. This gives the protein CASSMGRQGAYGYTF.